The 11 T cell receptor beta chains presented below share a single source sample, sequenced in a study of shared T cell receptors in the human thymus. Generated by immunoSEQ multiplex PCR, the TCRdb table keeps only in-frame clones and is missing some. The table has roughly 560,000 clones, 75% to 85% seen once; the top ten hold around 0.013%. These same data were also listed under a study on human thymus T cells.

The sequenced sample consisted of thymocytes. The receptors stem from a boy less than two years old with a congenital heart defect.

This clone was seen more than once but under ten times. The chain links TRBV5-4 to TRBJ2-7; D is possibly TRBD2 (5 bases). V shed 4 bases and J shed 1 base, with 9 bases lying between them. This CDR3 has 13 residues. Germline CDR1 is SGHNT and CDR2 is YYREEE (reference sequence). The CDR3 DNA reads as TGTGCCAGCAGCCACGGACTTTCCTACGAGCAGTACTTC. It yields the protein CASSHGLSYEQYF.

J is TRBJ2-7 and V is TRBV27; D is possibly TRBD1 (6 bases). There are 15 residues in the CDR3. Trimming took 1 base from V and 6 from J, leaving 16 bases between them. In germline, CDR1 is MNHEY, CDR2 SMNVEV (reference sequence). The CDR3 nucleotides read TGTGCCAGCAGTTTATGGCCCCTACAGGGACCCGAGCAGTACTTC. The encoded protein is CASSLWPLQGPEQYF.

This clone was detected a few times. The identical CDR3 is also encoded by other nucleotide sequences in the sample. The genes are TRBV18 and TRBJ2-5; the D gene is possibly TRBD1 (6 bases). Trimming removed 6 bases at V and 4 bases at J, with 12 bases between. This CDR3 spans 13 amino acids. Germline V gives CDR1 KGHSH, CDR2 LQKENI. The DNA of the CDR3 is TGTGCCAGCTCCCCTACAGGGACAGAGACCCAGTACTTC. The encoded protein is CASSPTGTETQYF.

This CDR3 reads CASSLARGERDEQYF. Here the CDR3 DNA reads TGCGCCAGCAGCTTGGCCCGGGGGGAAAGGGACGAGCAGTACTTC. The chain is built from TRBV5-1 and TRBJ2-7; 7 nucleotides match TRBD2. V shed 0 bases and J 5 bases; nucleotides not matched to a gene: 8. Germline V gene sequence: CDR1 SGHRS, CDR2 YFSETQ. This CDR3 has 15 residues.

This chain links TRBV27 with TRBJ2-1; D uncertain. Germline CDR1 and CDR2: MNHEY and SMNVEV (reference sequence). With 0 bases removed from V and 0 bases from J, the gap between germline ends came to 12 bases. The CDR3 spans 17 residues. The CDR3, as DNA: TGTGCCAGCAGTTTATCGGTTAGTAGGAGCTCCTACAATGAGCAGTTCTTC. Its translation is CASSLSVSRSSYNEQFF.

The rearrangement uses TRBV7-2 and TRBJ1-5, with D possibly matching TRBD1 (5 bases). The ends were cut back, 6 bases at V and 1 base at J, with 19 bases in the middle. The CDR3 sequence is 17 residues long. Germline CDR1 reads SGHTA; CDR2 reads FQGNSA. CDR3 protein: CASSSYRTGVSNQPQHF. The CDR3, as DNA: TGTGCCAGCAGTTCCTATAGGACGGGGGTAAGCAATCAGCCCCAGCATTTT.

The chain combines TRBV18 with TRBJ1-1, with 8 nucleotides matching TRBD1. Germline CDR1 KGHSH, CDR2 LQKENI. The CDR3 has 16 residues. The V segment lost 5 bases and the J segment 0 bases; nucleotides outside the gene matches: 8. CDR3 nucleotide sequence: TGTGCCAGCTCATCGAAGGGACAGGTTTTGAACACTGAAGCTTTCTTT. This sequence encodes CASSSKGQVLNTEAFF. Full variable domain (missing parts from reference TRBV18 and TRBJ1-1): NAGVMQNPRHLVRRRGQEARLRCSPMKGHSHVYWYRQLPEEGLKFMVYLQKENIIDESGMPKERFSAEFPKEGPSILRIQQVVRGDSAAYFCASSSKGQVLNTEAFFGQGTRLTVV.

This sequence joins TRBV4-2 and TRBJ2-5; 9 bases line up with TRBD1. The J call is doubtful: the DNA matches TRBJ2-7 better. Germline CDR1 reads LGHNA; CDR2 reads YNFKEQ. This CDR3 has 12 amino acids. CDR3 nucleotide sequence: TGTGCCAGCAGGGACAGGGGTAACGAGCAGTACTTC. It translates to CASRDRGNEQYF.

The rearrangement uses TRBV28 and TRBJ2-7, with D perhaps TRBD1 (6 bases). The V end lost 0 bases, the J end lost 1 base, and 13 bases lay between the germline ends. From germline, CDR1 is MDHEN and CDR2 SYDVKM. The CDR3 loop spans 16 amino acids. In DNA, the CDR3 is TGTGCCAGCAGTTTATGGTACAGAACAGGGTCCTACGAGCAGTACTTC. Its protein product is CASSLWYRTGSYEQYF.

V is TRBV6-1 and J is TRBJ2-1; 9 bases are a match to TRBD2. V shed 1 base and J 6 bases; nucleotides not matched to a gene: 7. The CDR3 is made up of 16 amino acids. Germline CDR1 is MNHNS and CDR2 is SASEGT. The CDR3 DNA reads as TGTGCCAGCAGTGAAGGATTAGCGGGAGCTGGCAATGAGCAGTTCTTC. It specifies CASSEGLAGAGNEQFF.

CDR3 amino acids: CASSQGVTGGLAGSQETQYF. The DNA for the CDR3 is TGCGCCAGCAGCCAAGGCGTTACCGGGGGACTAGCGGGAAGCCAAGAGACCCAGTACTTC. This chain uses TRBV4-3 with TRBJ2-5, with 13 bases that match TRBD2. The germline gives CDR1 LGHNA, CDR2 YSLEER. V dropped 1 base and J dropped 1; count of bases not matched to a gene: 12. The CDR3 runs to 20 residues.